This record covers a single TCR beta chain. The sample is drawn from a study of blood T cell repertoires in COVID-19. Seattle's cohort entered during active infection and was followed longitudinally. CDR3 size: 13 residues. CDR1 and CDR2 (germline): MDHEN, SYDVKM. Trimming removed 6 bases at V and 3 bases at J, with 11 bases between. Produced via immunoSEQ multiplex PCR; TCRdb's table is partial and in-frame only. The table lists 45,000 or so clones, over 70% of them singletons. This chain uses TRBV28 with TRBJ1-1, with D unresolved. The sequence derives from a woman of 80 years or more with COVID-19, enrolled during active disease. Sequences were obtained from peripheral blood. The CDR3 nucleotides read TGTGCCAGCAGCCCGTTACGGGACACTGAAGCTTTCTTT. Translated, it gives CASSPLRDTEAFF.